This TCR beta chain originates from a study of shared clonotypes between healthy human individuals. Study-wide results and limits: Estimated richness values were generally larger in naive subsets than in memory subsets.

Worth noting for this clone: Its cognate antigen is unknown.

Methods used by the authors: Junction-only immunoSEQ sequences carried no quality scores, so filtering differed. Sequenced by immunoSEQ multiplex PCR; TCRdb stores in-frame clones only, minus some. V and J calls and clone size come straight from that table; D and trimming were deduced from the DNA. The sample contains over 2 million clones, approximately 90% of which appear only once. The sequence came from a man aged 18 to 29 in good health. Some clones in this sample may be carry-over from other donors' samples. Specimen: naive CD4+ T cells from PBMCs. Subset described: CD45RA+ positively selected.

The CDR3 loop is CASSFSTDPYEQYF. As DNA, the CDR3 is TGCGCCAGCAGCTTCTCGACAGATCCGTACGAGCAGTACTTC. The chain joins TRBV5-1 to TRBJ2-7; D possibly corresponds to TRBD1 (5 bases). Germline lookup yields CDR1 SGHRS and CDR2 YFSETQ. Trimming pared 2 bases from V and 4 bases from J, leaving 13 bases between. The length of the CDR3 is 14 residues.